This T cell receptor (beta chain) comes out of a study of cytomegalovirus exposure and HLA in healthy donors. Study findings and constraints: The authors enumerated around 150 TCR beta chains as linked to cytomegalovirus.

This clone was seen a single time. Its antigen is not identified. The CDR3 totals 18 residues. Germline CDR1 is SGHRS and CDR2 is YFSETQ. The V segment lost 1 base and the J segment 1 base; nucleotides outside the gene matches: 14. Produced via immunoSEQ multiplex PCR; TCRdb's table is partial and in-frame only. The table includes about 140,000 clones, roughly nine tenths detected once. The sequenced sample consisted of PBMCs. The chain recombines TRBV5-1 with TRBJ2-7, with 7 bases fitting TRBD2. The clonotype comes from a man aged 18 to 35 in good health and CMV-seronegative. The CDR3, as DNA: TGCGCCAGCAGCTTGCGTCCCGGGACTGGGACTATTTCCTACGAGCAGTACTTC. Amino acid sequence: CASSLRPGTGTISYEQYF.